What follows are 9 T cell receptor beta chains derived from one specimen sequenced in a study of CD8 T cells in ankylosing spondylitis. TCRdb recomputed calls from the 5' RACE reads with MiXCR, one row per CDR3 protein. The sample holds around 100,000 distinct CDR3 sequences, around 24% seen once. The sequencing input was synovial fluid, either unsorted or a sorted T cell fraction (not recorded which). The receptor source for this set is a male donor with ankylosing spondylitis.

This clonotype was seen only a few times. CDR3 region: CASSPLAGGYQETQYF. The CDR3 DNA sequence: TGTGCCAGCAGCCCACTAGCGGGAGGGTACCAAGAGACCCAGTACTTC. The rearrangement joins TRBV7-2 to TRBJ2-5, with 13 bases identical to TRBD2. Germline V CDR1 and CDR2: SGHTA, FQGNSA. The CDR3 covers 16 residues. Losses at the gene ends were 5 bases for V and 0 bases for J; bases not matched to a gene: 3.

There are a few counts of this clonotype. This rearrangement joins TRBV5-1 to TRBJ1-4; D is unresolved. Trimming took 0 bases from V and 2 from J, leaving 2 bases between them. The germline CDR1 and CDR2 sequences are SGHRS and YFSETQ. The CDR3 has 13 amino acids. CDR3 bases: TGCGCCAGCAGCTTGGAGACTAATGAAAAACTGTTTTTT. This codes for CASSLETNEKLFF.

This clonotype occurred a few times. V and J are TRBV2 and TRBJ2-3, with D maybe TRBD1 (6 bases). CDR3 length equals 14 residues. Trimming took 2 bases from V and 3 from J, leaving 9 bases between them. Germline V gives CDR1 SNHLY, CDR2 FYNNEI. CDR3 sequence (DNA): TGTGCCAGCAGTGAAATCAGGGGAACAGATACGCAGTATTTT. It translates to CASSEIRGTDTQYF.

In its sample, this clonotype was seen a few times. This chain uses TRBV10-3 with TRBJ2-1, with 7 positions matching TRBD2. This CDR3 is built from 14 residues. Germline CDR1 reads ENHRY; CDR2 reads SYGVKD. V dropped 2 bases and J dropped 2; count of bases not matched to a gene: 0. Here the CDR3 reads CAISEGGAYNEQFF. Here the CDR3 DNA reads TGTGCCATCAGTGAGGGGGGGGCCTACAATGAGCAGTTCTTC.

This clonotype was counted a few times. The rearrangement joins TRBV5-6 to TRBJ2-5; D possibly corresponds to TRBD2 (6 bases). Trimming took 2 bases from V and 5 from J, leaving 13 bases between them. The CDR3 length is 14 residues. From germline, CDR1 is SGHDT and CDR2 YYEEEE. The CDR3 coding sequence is TGTGCCAGCAGCTTTCCGGGACTCGGGGAGACCCAGTACTTC. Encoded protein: CASSFPGLGETQYF. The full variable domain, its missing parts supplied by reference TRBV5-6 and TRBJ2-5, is DAGVTQSPTHLIKTRGQQVTLRCSPKSGHDTVSWYQQALGQGPQFIFQYYEEEERQRGNFPDRFSGHQFPNYSSELNVNALLLGDSALYLCASSFPGLGETQYFGPGTRLLVL.

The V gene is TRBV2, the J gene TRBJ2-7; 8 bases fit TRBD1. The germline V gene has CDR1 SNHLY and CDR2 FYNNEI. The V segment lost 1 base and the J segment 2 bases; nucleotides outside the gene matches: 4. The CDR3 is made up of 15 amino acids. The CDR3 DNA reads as TGTGCCAGCAGTGAAGGTGGGGGACAGGCCTACGAGCAGTACGTC. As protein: CASSEGGGQAYEQYV.

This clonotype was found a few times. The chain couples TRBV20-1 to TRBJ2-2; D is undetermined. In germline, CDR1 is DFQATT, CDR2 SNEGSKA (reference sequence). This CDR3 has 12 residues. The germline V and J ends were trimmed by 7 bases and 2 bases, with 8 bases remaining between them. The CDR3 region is CSVMENTGELFF. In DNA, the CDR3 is TGCAGTGTTATGGAAAACACCGGGGAGCTGTTTTTT.

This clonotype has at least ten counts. The CDR3 DNA follows: TGTGCCAGCAGCTTCGTCGTGGGACTTTACAATGAGCAGTTCTTC. This translates into CASSFVVGLYNEQFF. The chain joins TRBV5-6 to TRBJ2-1, with a tentative D call TRBD2 (6 bases). Trimming took 2 bases from V and 4 from J, leaving 13 bases between them. Germline CDR1 is SGHDT and CDR2 is YYEEEE. CDR3 size: 15 residues.

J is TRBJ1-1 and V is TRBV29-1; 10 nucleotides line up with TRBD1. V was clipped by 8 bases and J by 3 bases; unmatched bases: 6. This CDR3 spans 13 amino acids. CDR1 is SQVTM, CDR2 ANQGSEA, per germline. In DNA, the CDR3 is TGCAGCTCCCGGACAGGGGGAGACACTGAAGCTTTCTTT. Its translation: CSSRTGGDTEAFF.